This T cell receptor (beta chain) was retrieved from a study of cytomegalovirus exposure and HLA in healthy donors. Germline assignment: CDR1 LGHNA and CDR2 YNFKEQ. The CDR3 contains 17 residues. Trimming left V 0 bases short and J 0 bases short, with 13 bases between. The PCR contained 60 Vbeta and 13 Jbeta primers. The table came from immunoSEQ multiplex PCR; TCRdb's copy has only in-frame clones and leaves some out. The data hold 120,000 or so clones, with approximately 78% observed a single time. Study-level points and caveats: Both high specificity and high sensitivity reportedly marked the classifier's diagnosis of cytomegalovirus status. In a later analysis, common viral pathogens appeared linked to several of the most significant clusters. Usually a TCR sequence was rare, but some public TCRs were found in many donors.

Every donor was a healthy person donating bone marrow. About this clone itself: Its target is not known.

Source material: PBMCs. The chain couples TRBV4-2 to TRBJ2-3, with D uncertain. The sequence came from a man aged 25 to 40 in good health and CMV-seropositive. CDR3 region: CASSQEFMATSTDTQYF. CDR3 DNA sequence: TGTGCCAGCAGCCAAGAGTTTATGGCGACTAGCACAGATACGCAGTATTTT.